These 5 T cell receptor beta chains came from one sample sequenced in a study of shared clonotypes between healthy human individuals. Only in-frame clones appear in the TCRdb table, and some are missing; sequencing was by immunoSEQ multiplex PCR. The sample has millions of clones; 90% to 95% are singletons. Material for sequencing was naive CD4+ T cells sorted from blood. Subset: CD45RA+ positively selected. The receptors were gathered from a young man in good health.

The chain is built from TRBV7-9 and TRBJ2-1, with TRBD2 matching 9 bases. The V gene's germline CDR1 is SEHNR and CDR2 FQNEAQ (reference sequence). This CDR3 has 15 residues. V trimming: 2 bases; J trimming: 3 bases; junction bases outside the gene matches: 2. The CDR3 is CASSLSGGNYNEQFF. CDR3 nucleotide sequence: TGTGCCAGCAGCTTAAGCGGGGGGAACTACAATGAGCAGTTCTTC.

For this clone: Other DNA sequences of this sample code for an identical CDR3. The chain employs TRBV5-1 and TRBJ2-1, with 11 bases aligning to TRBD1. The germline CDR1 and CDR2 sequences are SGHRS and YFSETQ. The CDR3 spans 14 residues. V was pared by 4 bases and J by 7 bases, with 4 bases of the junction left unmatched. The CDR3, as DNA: TGCGCCAGCAGCCCGGGACAGGGGGTAAATGAGCAGTTCTTC. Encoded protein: CASSPGQGVNEQFF.

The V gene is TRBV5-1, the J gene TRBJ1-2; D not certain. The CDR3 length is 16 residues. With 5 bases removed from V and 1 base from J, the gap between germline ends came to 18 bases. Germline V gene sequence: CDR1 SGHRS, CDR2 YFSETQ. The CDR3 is CASRSLEPGFNYGYTF. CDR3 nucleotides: TGCGCCAGCAGATCTCTTGAGCCGGGGTTTAACTATGGCTACACCTTC.

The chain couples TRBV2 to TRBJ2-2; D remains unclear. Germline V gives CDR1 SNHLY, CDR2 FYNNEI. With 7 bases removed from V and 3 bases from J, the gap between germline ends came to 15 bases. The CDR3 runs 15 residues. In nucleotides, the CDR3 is TGTGCCAGCACTGGGGAAATGGGTTACACCGGGGAGCTGTTTTTT. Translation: CASTGEMGYTGELFF.

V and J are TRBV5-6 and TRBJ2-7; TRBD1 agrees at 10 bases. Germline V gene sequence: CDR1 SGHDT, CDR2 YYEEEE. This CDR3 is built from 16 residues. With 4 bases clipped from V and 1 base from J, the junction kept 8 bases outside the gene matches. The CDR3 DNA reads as TGTGCCAGCAGCCGAGTAGGGGGACAGGGGTCCTACGAGCAGTACTTC. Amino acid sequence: CASSRVGGQGSYEQYF.